The 18 T cell receptor beta chains given below trace back to one sample, sequenced in a study of blood T cell repertoires in COVID-19. TCRdb keeps only in-frame clones here, not all; method: immunoSEQ multiplex PCR. The data contain approximately 140,000 clones, just under 85% of them singletons. What was sequenced was peripheral blood. Receptors were obtained from a woman aged 35 to 49 with active or convalescent COVID-19.

The chain combines TRBV7-9 with TRBJ2-7; maybe TRBD2 (5 bases). The germline CDR1 and CDR2 sequences are SEHNR and FQNEAQ (reference sequence). Trimming removed 1 base at V and 3 bases at J, with 7 bases between. CDR3 size: 13 residues. The CDR3 region has the DNA TGTGCCAGCAGCTTAGTGAGCGGCTACGAGCAGTACTTC. This encodes CASSLVSGYEQYF.

V and J are TRBV10-2 and TRBJ2-7; D is possibly TRBD2 (6 bases). The CDR3 consists of 15 residues. Germline V gene lookup returns CDR1 WSHSY and CDR2 SAAADI. V dropped 7 bases and J dropped 0 bases, with 16 bases sitting between them. The CDR3 here is CASTGTPYSSYEQYF. The CDR3, as DNA: TGCGCCAGCACCGGGACTCCTTATAGCTCCTACGAGCAGTACTTC.

This chain uses TRBV28 with TRBJ1-1; D uncertain. CDR3 length equals 14 residues. V was shortened by 10 bases and J by 4 bases, with 19 bases between the two germline ends. Germline-derived CDR1 and CDR2 are MDHEN and SYDVKM. Here the CDR3 reads CATNAVMGSTEAFF. The DNA of the CDR3 is TGTGCCACAAATGCCGTAATGGGGAGCACTGAAGCTTTCTTT.

The chain joins TRBV10-3 to TRBJ1-1; 7 nucleotides match TRBD1. The CDR3 is made up of 11 amino acids. V was pared by 5 bases and J by 6 bases, with 0 bases of the junction left unmatched. Looked up from germline, CDR1 is ENHRY and CDR2 is SYGVKD. The CDR3 nucleotides are TGTGCCATCAGTCAGGGGGCTGAAGCTTTCTTT. Translated: CAISQGAEAFF.

In its sample, this clone was seen a few times. The gene calls are TRBV6-5 and TRBJ1-5; D may be TRBD1 (5 bases). Between the trimmed V and J ends, which lost 6 bases and 4 bases, there was a span of 16 bases. The CDR3 loop spans 15 amino acids. Per the germline V gene, CDR1 is MNHEY and CDR2 is SVGAGI. CDR3 in DNA: TGTGCCAGCAGCGACGGGGGGTCCTATAATCAGCCCCAGCATTTT. Translation: CASSDGGSYNQPQHF.

This clone was seen just once. The chain employs TRBV4-3 and TRBJ1-2; D ambiguous. The length of the CDR3 is 14 residues. From germline, CDR1 is LGHNA and CDR2 YSLEER. V gave up 1 base and J gave up 2 bases, with 8 bases separating them. Here the CDR3 DNA reads TGCGCCAGCAGCCAAGGTGGCGGAAACTATGGCTACACCTTC. This codes for CASSQGGGNYGYTF.

The chain is built from TRBV5-1 and TRBJ1-4; 8 positions agree with TRBD1. Germline CDR1 SGHRS, CDR2 YFSETQ. The J segment lost 3 bases and the V segment lost 4 bases, leaving 2 bases of the junction unmatched. The CDR3 is 14 residues long. CDR3: CASSPDRANEKLFF. Here the CDR3 DNA reads TGCGCCAGCAGCCCGGACAGGGCTAATGAAAAACTGTTTTTT.

The chain is built from TRBV5-6 and TRBJ2-1, with D hard to call. The CDR3 totals 16 residues. The V gene lost 4 bases and the J gene lost 4 bases, with 18 bases spanning the gap. CDR1 is SGHDT, CDR2 YYEEEE, per germline. CDR3 sequence: CASSPAETESYNEQFF. For the CDR3, the DNA is TGTGCCAGCAGCCCCGCTGAGACTGAATCTTACAATGAGCAGTTCTTC.

Comments on this clone: The sample has other DNA sequences that encode this CDR3 too. This chain uses TRBV28 with TRBJ1-5; the match to TRBD1 covers 8 bases. After removal of 2 bases from V and 2 bases from J, the junction contained 2 bases not matched to a gene. The germline CDR1 and CDR2 sequences are MDHEN and SYDVKM. The CDR3 has 15 residues. In DNA form, the CDR3 reads TGTGCCAGCAGTTTACAGGGGGCCCGCAATCAGCCCCAGCATTTT. Protein product: CASSLQGARNQPQHF.

The V and J genes are TRBV21-1 and TRBJ1-5; the D segment call TRBD1 is taken from the table without a DNA check. TRBV21-1 is a listed pseudogene. The CDR3 sequence is 17 residues long. The CDR3 DNA is TGTGCCAGCAGCACTCCCAGGGACAGGGGAAACAATCAGCCCCAGCATTTT. Protein: CASSTPRDRGNNQPQHF.

The chain couples TRBV10-1 to TRBJ2-1, with D perhaps TRBD1 (6 bases). CDR1 and CDR2 (germline): WNHNN, SYGVQD (reference sequence). Trimming shortened V by 0 bases and J by 7 bases, and 13 bases separated the two germline ends. The CDR3 totals 15 residues. CDR3 nucleotide sequence: TGCGCCAGCAGTGAGTCGATTGGACAGTATAATGAGCAGTTCTTC. This gives the protein CASSESIGQYNEQFF.

The CDR3 region is CASSPRTGNYGYTF. The DNA for the CDR3 is TGTGCCAGCAGCCCGCGGACAGGGAACTATGGCTACACCTTC. The chain has TRBV7-9 and TRBJ1-2; 8 nucleotides agree with TRBD1. Germline loops: CDR1 SEHNR, CDR2 FQNEAQ (reference sequence). The V segment lost 5 bases and the J segment 2 bases; nucleotides outside the gene matches: 4. The CDR3 spans 14 residues.

This chain joins TRBV9 and TRBJ1-6; D not resolved. The CDR3 consists of 17 residues. Trimming stripped 0 bases from V and 0 bases from J, with 10 bases between. The germline V gene has CDR1 SGDLS and CDR2 YYNGEE. The chain's CDR3 is CASSVDPRSSYNSPLHF. CDR3 nucleotide sequence: TGTGCCAGCAGCGTAGATCCCCGGAGCTCCTATAATTCACCCCTCCACTTT.

The V call is TRBV28, the J call TRBJ1-1, with D possibly being TRBD1 (6 bases). The germline CDR1 and CDR2 sequences are MDHEN and SYDVKM. CDR3 length equals 14 residues. Trimming cost V 7 bases and J 2 bases, with 14 bases left between them. The CDR3 region is CASIIDRRNTEAFF. The CDR3 DNA follows: TGTGCCAGCATAATTGACAGGCGCAACACTGAAGCTTTCTTT.

This CDR3 reads CASSRDRQGEEQFF. The DNA of the CDR3 is TGCGCCAGCAGCCGGGACAGGCAAGGGGAGGAGCAGTTCTTC. The V call is TRBV4-3, the J call TRBJ2-1; 8 bases line up with TRBD1. V shed 4 bases and J 10 bases; nucleotides not matched to a gene: 9. The CDR3 spans 14 residues. Germline V CDR1 and CDR2: LGHNA, YSLEER.

The chain links TRBV6-6 to TRBJ2-7; possible D gene TRBD2, 6 bases. Trimming stripped 2 bases from V and 1 base from J, with 12 bases between. The CDR3 is 15 residues long. Germline V CDR1 and CDR2: MNHNY, SVGAGI (reference sequence). This CDR3 is CASSYVTGGSYEQYF. In DNA, the CDR3 is TGTGCCAGCAGTTACGTTACCGGGGGTTCCTACGAGCAGTACTTC.

Only a few counts were recorded for this clone. V and J are TRBV5-4 and TRBJ2-2; D perhaps matches TRBD2 (6 bases). Germline V gene sequence: CDR1 SGHNT, CDR2 YYREEE (reference sequence). There are 15 residues in the CDR3. Deletions cut 3 bases from V and 3 bases from J, with 12 bases between. The CDR3 here is CASSSWGRYTGELFF. The CDR3 DNA reads as TGTGCCAGCAGCTCGTGGGGGAGGTACACCGGGGAGCTGTTTTTT. Looking up the rest from reference TRBV5-4 and TRBJ2-2 gives the full variable domain: ETGVTQSPTHLIKTRGQQVTLRCSSQSGHNTVSWYQQALGQGPQFIFQYYREEENGRGNFPPRFSGLQFPNYSSELNVNALELDDSALYLCASSSWGRYTGELFFGEGSRLTVL.

The chain is built from TRBV18 and TRBJ2-5; the D gene is possibly TRBD2 (6 bases). Germline loops: CDR1 KGHSH, CDR2 LQKENI. With 4 bases removed from V and 5 bases from J, the gap between germline ends came to 11 bases. CDR3 length: 13 amino acids. The CDR3 DNA follows: TGTGCCAGCTCACAGGGACTTGGGGAGACCCAGTACTTC. This sequence encodes CASSQGLGETQYF.